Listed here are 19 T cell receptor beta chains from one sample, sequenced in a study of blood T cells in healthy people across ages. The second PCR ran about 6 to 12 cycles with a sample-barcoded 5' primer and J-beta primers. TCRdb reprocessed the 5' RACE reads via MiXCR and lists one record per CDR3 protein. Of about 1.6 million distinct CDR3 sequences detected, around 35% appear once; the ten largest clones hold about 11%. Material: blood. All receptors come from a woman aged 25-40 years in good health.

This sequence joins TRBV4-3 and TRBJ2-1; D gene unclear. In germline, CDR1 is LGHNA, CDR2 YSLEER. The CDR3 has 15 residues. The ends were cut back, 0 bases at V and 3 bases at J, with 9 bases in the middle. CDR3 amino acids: CASSQEGGFYNEQFF. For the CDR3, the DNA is TGCGCCAGCAGCCAAGAAGGTGGATTCTACAATGAGCAGTTCTTC.

The CDR3 loop is CASSYSQDTYSYEQYF. The CDR3 DNA is TGTGCCAGCAGTTACTCCCAGGACACCTACTCCTACGAGCAGTACTTC. The rearrangement uses TRBV6-5 and TRBJ2-7, with a weak D call TRBD1 (5 bases). Germline assignment: CDR1 MNHEY and CDR2 SVGAGI. Deletions cut 0 bases from V and 0 bases from J, with 12 bases between. This CDR3 contains 16 residues.

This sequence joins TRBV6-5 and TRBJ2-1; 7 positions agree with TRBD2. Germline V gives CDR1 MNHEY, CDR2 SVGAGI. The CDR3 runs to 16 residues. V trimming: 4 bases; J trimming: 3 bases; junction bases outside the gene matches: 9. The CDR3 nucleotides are TGTGCCAGCAGTTCCTTGAAGCGGGGAGTCTACAATGAGCAGTTCTTC. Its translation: CASSSLKRGVYNEQFF.

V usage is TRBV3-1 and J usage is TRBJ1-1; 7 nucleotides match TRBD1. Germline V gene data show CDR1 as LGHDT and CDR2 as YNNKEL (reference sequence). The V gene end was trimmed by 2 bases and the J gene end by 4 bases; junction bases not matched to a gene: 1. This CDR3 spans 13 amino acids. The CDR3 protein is CASSQYRGTEAFF. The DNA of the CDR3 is TGTGCCAGCAGCCAATACAGGGGCACTGAAGCTTTCTTT.

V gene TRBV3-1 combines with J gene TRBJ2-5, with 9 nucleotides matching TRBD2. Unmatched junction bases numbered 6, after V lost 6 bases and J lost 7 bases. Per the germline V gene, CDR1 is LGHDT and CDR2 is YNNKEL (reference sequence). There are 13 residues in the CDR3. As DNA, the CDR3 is TGTGCCAGCAGTCTAGCGGGGAAAGGGACCCAGTACTTC. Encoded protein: CASSLAGKGTQYF.

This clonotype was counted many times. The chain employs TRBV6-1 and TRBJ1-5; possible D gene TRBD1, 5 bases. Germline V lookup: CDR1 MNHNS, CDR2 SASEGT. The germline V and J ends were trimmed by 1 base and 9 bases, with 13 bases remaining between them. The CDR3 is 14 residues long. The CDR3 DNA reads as TGTGCCAGCAGTGAAGAGGAGGGGCCCGGGCCCCAGCATTTT. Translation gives CASSEEEGPGPQHF.

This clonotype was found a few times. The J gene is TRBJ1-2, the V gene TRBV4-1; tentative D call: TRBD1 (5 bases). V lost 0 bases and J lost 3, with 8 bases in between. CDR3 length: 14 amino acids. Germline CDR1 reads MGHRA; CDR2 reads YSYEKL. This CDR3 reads CASSQDAGDYGYTF. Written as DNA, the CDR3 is TGCGCCAGCAGCCAAGATGCGGGGGACTATGGCTACACCTTC.

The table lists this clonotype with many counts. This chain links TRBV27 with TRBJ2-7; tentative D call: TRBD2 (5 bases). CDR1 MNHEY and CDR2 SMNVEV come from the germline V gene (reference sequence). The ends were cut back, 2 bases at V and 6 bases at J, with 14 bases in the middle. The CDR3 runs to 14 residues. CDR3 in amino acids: CASSLRVGSGEQYF. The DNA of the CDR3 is TGTGCCAGCAGTTTAAGGGTAGGGAGTGGCGAGCAGTACTTC.

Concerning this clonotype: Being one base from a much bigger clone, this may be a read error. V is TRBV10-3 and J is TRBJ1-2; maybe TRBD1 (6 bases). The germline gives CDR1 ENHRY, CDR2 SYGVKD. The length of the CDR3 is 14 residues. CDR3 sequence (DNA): TGTGCCGTCAGTGAGAACAGGGAGGACTATGGCTACACCTTC. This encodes CAVSENREDYGYTF.

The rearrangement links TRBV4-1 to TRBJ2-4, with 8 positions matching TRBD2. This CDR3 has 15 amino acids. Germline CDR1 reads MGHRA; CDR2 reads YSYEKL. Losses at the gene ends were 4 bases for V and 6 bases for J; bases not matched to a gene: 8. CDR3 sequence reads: CASSRLGLAGNIQYF. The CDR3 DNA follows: TGCGCCAGCAGCCGCTTGGGGCTAGCGGGAAACATTCAGTACTTC.

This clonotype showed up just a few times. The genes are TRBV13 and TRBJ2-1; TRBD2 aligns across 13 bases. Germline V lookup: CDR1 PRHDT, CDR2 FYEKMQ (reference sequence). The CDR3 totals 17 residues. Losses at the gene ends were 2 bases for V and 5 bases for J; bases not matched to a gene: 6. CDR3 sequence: CASSLRTSGSLNNEQFF. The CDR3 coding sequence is TGTGCCAGCAGCTTAAGGACTAGCGGGAGTCTCAACAATGAGCAGTTCTTC.

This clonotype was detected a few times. The CDR3 loop reads CASSLDRGSADTQYF. The CDR3 nucleotides read TGTGCCAGCAGTCTGGACAGGGGCAGCGCAGATACGCAGTATTTT. The V call is TRBV2, the J call TRBJ2-3, with TRBD1 matching over 9 bases. From germline, CDR1 is SNHLY and CDR2 FYNNEI. The CDR3 contains 15 residues. Trimming took 5 bases from V and 4 from J; bases not matched to a gene: 7.

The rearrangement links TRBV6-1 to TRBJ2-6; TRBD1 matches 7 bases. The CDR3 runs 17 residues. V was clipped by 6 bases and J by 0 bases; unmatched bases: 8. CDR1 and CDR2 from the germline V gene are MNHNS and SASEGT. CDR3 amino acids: CASSSTGWGSGANVLTF. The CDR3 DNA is TGTGCCAGCAGCTCGACAGGGTGGGGCTCTGGGGCCAACGTCCTGACTTTC.

As DNA, the CDR3 is TGTGCCACCAGTGAGTCGGGACGTCCTGAAGCTTTCTTT. Protein: CATSESGRPEAFF. The genes are TRBV24-1 and TRBJ1-1, with D possibly matching TRBD1 (5 bases). This CDR3 has 13 amino acids. The V end was cut by 4 bases, the J end by 6 bases, with 11 bases between. The germline CDR1 and CDR2 sequences are KGHDR and SFDVKD.

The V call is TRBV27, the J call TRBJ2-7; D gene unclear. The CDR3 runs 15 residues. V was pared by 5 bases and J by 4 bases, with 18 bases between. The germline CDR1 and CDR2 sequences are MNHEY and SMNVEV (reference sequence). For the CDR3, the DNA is TGTGCCAGCAGTAAGCAAGGGCGCGTCGTTTACGAGCAGTACTTC. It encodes CASSKQGRVVYEQYF.

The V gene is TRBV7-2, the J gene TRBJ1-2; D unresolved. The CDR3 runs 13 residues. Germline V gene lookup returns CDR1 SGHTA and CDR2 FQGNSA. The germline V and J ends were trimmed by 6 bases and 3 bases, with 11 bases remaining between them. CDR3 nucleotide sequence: TGTGCCAGCAGGGACGGCCAGCACTATGGCTACACCTTC. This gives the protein CASRDGQHYGYTF.

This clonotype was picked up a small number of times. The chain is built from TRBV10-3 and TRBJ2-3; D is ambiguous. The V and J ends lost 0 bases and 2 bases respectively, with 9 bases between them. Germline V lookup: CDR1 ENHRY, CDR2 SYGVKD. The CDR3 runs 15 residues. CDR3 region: CAISESIGNTDTQYF. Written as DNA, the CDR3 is TGTGCCATCAGTGAGTCGATAGGGAACACAGATACGCAGTATTTT.

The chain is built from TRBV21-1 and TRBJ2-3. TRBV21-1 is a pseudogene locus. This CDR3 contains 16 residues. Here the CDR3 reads CASSSYPTEGTDTQYF. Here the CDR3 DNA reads TGTGCCAGCAGCAGCTACCCGACCGAAGGTACAGATACGCAGTATTTT.

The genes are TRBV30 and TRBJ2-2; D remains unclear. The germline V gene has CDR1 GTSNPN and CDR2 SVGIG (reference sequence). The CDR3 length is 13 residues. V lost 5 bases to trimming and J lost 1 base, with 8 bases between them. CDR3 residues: CAWRVLNTGELFF. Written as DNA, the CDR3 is TGTGCCTGGCGGGTTTTGAACACCGGGGAGCTGTTTTTT.